This T cell receptor (beta chain) stems from a study of PD-1 blockade in classical Hodgkin lymphoma. Assay used: immunoSEQ multiplex PCR; TCRdb lists only in-frame clones, some missing. The sample yields tens of thousands of clones, around 94% seen once. Time point specified: newly diagnosed, previously untreated cHL patient sample. PBMCs representing newly diagnosed, untreated classical Hodgkin lymphoma functioned as the comparison. V lost 5 bases and J lost 0, with 28 bases in between. The germline V gene encodes CDR1 SGHTA and CDR2 FQGTGA. CDR3 length: 20 residues. The sequencing sample was made of peripheral blood mononuclear cells (PBMCs). The TCR comes from a human donor with classical Hodgkin lymphoma. This chain links TRBV7-3 with TRBJ1-1; no clear D gene. The CDR3 DNA follows: TGTGCCAGCAGCCCCGGACGGAAGGCGATTTTAAGGAGGTTGAACACTGAAGCTTTCTTT. Translating it yields CASSPGRKAILRRLNTEAFF.